Here is one T cell receptor (beta chain) with its context. Its antigen is unidentified. This sample was taken from a study of blood T cells in healthy people across ages. Study conclusions and caveats: For the donors, CMV status was unknown and possibly confounded expanded clonotype changes.

Combining a sample-barcoded 5' primer with a J-beta primer mix, a second PCR ran for roughly 6 to 12 cycles. TCRdb processed the 5' RACE reads anew with MiXCR; each CDR3 protein has one entry. This sample has 700,000 to 900,000 distinct CDR3 sequences, with roughly 24% found just once. The authors drew approximately 10 milliliters of peripheral blood from each donor. CDR3 length equals 14 residues. Germline V gene sequence: CDR1 DFQATT, CDR2 SNEGSKA (reference sequence). V gave up 5 bases and J gave up 6 bases; unmatched junction bases: 9. These records were also assigned to another study, of T cells of mothers and their children. That work contributes: Evidence of persistent microchimeric T cell clones was absent.

This TCR came from a boy aged 5-17 years in good health. The chain joins TRBV20-1 to TRBJ2-3, with 9 positions matching TRBD1. Sequenced material: blood. CDR3 sequence reads: CSAPGQGFYDTQYF. CDR3 DNA sequence: TGCAGTGCTCCGGGACAGGGATTTTACGATACGCAGTATTTT.